This T cell receptor (beta chain) was captured by sequencing in a study of cytomegalovirus exposure and HLA in healthy donors. This PCR relied on a set of 60 Vbeta primers and 13 Jbeta primers. Assay: immunoSEQ multiplex PCR; the TCRdb copy retains only in-frame clones and omits some. The sample shows about 210,000 clones, and about 1% sits with its ten largest clones. There are 16 residues in the CDR3. Germline CDR1 reads MGHRA; CDR2 reads YSYEKL. After removal of 1 base from V and 4 bases from J, the junction contained 7 bases not matched to a gene. Points on this clone: Its specificity is not known.

Study findings and constraints: Most of the TCR beta V segments (in an earlier analysis) were productive either about 87% or about 30% of the time. A later analysis linked 15,000 to 20,000 TCR beta sequences to HLA alleles at 0.05 false discovery rate.

V gene TRBV4-1 combines with J gene TRBJ2-1, with 7 bases matching TRBD1. Sample: PBMCs. This sequence originates from a woman aged 25 to 39 in good health and CMV-seropositive. The CDR3 spells CASSQARQGWYNEQFF. The CDR3, as DNA: TGCGCCAGCAGCCAAGCCAGACAGGGCTGGTACAATGAGCAGTTCTTC.